This T cell receptor beta chain was obtained from a study of T cells expressing NK-cell markers. The CDR3 has 12 residues. Germline loops: CDR1 LNHDA, CDR2 SQIVND (reference sequence). TCRdb derives one entry per CDR3 protein from the 5' RACE reads, leaving out DNA. This sample's table reports about 180,000 distinct CDR3 sequences. The receptor was derived from a woman aged 18-69 years in good health. Sequencing input: blood T cells: a sorted CD56 or NKG2C T cell subset, CD4+ or CD8+ T cells, or bulk PBMC T cells (not recorded which). This chain uses TRBV19 with TRBJ1-5. CDR3 in amino acids: CASNLFNQPQHF.